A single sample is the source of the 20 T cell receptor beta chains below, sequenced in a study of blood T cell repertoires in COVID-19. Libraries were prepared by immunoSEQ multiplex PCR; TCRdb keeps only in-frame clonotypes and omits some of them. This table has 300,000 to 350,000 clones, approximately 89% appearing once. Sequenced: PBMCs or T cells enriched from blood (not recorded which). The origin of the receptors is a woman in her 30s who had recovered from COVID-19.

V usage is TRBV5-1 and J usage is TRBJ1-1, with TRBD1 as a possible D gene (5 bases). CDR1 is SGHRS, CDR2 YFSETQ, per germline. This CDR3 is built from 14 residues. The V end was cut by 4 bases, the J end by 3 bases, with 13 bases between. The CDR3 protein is CASSRGREDTEAFF. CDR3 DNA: TGCGCCAGCAGCCGTGGCAGGGAGGACACTGAAGCTTTCTTT.

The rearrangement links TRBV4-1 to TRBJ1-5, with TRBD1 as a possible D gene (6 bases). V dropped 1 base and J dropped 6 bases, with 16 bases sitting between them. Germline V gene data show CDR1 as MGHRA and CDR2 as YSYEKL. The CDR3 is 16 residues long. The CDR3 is CASSQGTVSLSQPQHF. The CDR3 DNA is TGCGCCAGCAGCCAAGGGACAGTGTCGTTGAGTCAGCCCCAGCATTTT.

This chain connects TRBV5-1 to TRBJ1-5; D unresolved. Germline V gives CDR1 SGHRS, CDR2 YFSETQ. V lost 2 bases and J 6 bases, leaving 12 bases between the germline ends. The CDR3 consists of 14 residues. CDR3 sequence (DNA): TGCGCCAGCAGCTTCGCGGGGTTAGGTCAGCCCCAGCATTTT. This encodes CASSFAGLGQPQHF.

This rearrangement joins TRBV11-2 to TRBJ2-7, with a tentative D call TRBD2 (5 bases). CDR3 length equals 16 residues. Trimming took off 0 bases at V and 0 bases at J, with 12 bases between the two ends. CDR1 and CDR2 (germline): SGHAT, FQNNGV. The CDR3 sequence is CASSLDRISDSYEQYF. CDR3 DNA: TGTGCCAGCAGCTTAGATCGGATTAGCGACTCCTACGAGCAGTACTTC. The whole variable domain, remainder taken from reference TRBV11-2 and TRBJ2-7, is EAGVAQSPRYKIIEKRQSVAFWCNPISGHATLYWYQQILGQGPKLLIQFQNNGVVDDSQLPKDRFSAERLKGVDSTLKIQPAKLEDSAVYLCASSLDRISDSYEQYFGPGTRLTVT.

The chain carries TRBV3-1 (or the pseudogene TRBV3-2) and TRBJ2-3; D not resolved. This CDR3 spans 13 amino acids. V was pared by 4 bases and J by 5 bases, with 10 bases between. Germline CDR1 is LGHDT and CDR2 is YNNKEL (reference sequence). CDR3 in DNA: TGTGCCAGCAGCCTCCCGTCCGGAGATACGCAGTATTTT. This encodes CASSLPSGDTQYF.

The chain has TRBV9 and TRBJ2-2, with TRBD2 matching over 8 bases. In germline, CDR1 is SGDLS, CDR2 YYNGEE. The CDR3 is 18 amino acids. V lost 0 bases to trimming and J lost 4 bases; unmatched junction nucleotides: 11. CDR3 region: CASSVGHGRATGTGELFF. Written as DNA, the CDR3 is TGTGCCAGCAGCGTAGGACACGGGAGGGCAACGGGCACCGGGGAGCTGTTTTTT.

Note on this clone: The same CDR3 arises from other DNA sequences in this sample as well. DNA of the CDR3: TGTGCCAGCTCACCCGGGCAGGGCAACACTGAAGCTTTCTTT. This sequence encodes CASSPGQGNTEAFF. The chain has TRBV18 and TRBJ1-1, with D tentatively TRBD1 (5 bases). CDR1 and CDR2 from the germline V gene are KGHSH and LQKENI. CDR3 length: 14 amino acids. Between the trimmed V and J ends, which lost 3 bases and 2 bases, there was a span of 10 bases. Filled out from reference TRBV18 and TRBJ1-1, the complete variable domain reads NAGVMQNPRHLVRRRGQEARLRCSPMKGHSHVYWYRQLPEEGLKFMVYLQKENIIDESGMPKERFSAEFPKEGPSILRIQQVVRGDSAAYFCASSPGQGNTEAFFGQGTRLTVV.

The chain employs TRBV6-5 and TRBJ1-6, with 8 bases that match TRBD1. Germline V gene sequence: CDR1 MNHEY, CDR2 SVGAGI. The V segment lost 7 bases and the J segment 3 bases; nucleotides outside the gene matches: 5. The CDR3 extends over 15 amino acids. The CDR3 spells CASTPGGFYNSPLHF. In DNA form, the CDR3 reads TGTGCCAGCACGCCAGGGGGCTTCTATAATTCACCCCTCCACTTT.

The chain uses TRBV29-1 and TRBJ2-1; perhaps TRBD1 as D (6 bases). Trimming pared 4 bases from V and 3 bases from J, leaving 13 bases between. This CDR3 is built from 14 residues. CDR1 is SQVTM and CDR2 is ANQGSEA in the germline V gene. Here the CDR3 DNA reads TGCAGCGTTGTAGCGAGACAGGACTACAATGAGCAGTTCTTC. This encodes CSVVARQDYNEQFF.

The CDR3 reads CASSEPGQAYNEQFF. The CDR3 DNA follows: TGTGCCAGCAGTGAACCTGGACAAGCCTACAATGAGCAGTTCTTC. The gene calls are TRBV6-1 and TRBJ2-1; D perhaps matches TRBD1 (5 bases). Germline loops: CDR1 MNHNS, CDR2 SASEGT. V gave up 2 bases and J gave up 2 bases, with 10 bases separating them. The CDR3 sequence is 15 residues long.

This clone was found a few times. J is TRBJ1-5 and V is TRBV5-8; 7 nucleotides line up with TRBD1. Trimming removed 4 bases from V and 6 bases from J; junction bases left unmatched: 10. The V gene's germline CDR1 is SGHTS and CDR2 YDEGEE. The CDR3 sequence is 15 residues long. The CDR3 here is CASSEGQPSGQPQHF. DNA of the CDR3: TGTGCCAGCAGCGAGGGACAGCCGTCGGGTCAGCCCCAGCATTTT.

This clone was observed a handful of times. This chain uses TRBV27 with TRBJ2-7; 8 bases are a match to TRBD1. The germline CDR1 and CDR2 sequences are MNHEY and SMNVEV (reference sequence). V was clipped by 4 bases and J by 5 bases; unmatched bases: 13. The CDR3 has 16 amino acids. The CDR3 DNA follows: TGTGCCAGCAGTTATAATTACGGGACAGGCGTCCACGAGCAGTACTTC. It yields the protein CASSYNYGTGVHEQYF.

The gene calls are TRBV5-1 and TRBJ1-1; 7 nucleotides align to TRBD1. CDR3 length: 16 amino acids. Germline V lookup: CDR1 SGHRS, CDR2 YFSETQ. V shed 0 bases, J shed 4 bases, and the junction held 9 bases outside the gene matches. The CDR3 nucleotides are TGCGCCAGCAGCTTGGGTGACAGGGAGGACTTCACTGAAGCTTTCTTT. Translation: CASSLGDREDFTEAFF. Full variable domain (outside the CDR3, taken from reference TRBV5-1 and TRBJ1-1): KAGVTQTPRYLIKTRGQQVTLSCSPISGHRSVSWYQQTPGQGLQFLFEYFSETQRNKGNFPGRFSGRQFSNSRSEMNVSTLELGDSALYLCASSLGDREDFTEAFFGQGTRLTVV.

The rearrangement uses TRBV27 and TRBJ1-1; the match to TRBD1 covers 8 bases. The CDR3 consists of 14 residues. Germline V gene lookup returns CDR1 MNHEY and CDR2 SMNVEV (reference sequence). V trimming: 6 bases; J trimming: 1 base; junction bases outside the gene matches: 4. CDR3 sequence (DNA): TGTGCCAGCAGCCATGGACAGGGGAACACTGAAGCTTTCTTT. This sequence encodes CASSHGQGNTEAFF.

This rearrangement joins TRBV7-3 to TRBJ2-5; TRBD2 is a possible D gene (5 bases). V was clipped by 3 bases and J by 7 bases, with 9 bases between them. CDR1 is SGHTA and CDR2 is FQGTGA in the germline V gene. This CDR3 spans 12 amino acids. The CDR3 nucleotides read TGTGCCAGCAGCTTGGATCGGGGGACCCAGTACTTC. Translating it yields CASSLDRGTQYF. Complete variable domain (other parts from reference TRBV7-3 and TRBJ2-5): GAGVSQTPSNKVTEKGKYVELRCDPISGHTALYWYRQSLGQGPEFLIYFQGTGAADDSGLPNDRFFAVRPEGSVSTLKIQRTERGDSAVYLCASSLDRGTQYFGPGTRLLVL.

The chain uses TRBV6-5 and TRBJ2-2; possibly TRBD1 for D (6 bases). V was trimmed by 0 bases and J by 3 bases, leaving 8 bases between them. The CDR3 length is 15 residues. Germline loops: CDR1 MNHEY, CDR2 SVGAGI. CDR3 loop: CASSYSGAHTGELFF. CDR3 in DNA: TGTGCCAGCAGTTACTCGGGGGCGCACACCGGGGAGCTGTTTTTT.

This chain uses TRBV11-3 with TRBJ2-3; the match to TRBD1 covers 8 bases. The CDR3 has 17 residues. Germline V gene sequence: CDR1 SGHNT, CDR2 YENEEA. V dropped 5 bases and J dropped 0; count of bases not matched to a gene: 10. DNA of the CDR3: TGTGCCAGCAGCCCCGGGACAGGAATACGAAGCACAGATACGCAGTATTTT. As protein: CASSPGTGIRSTDTQYF.

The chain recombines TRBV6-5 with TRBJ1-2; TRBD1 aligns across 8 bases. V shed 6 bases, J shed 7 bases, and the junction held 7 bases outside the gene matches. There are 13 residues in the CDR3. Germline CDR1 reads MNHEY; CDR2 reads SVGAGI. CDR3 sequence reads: CASRPGQDSGYTF. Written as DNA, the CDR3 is TGTGCCAGCAGACCGGGACAGGACTCTGGCTACACCTTC.

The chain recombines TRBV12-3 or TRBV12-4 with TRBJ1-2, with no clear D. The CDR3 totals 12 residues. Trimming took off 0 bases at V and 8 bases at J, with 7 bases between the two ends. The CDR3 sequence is CASSLAPGGYTF. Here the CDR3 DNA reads TGTGCCAGCAGTTTAGCCCCTGGCGGCTACACCTTC.

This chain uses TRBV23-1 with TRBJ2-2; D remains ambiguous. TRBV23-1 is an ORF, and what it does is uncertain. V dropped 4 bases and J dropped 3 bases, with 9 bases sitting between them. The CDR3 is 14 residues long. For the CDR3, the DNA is TGCGCCAGCAGTCGGCCCCGGGACACCGGGGAGCTGTTTTTT. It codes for CASSRPRDTGELFF.